This TCR beta chain was observed in a study of blood T cells in healthy people across ages (dated by TCRdb to between 2014 and 2017). Turning to the overall study: In model experiments, roughly one uniquely barcoded TCR beta cDNA molecule per two T cells was captured by template switching. Age-related changes in TCR beta repertoire diversity were measured in the study by deep sequencing normalized with unique cDNA molecular identifiers. Four age groups were formed from the donors: young (average approximately 15 years), middle-aged (approximately 40), aged (about 62) and long-lived (around 82). For two donors (one aged 18 to 30 and one aged 80 or older), the study analyzed two additional independent replicas of 1 million unique cDNA reads from the same blood draw.

The research as a whole found: Observed TCR beta diversity per million T cells fell roughly linearly with age, and a significant reduction was already apparent by age about 36. Estimates of total diversity from one million sequenced T cells were regarded as lower bounds and underestimates. Because profiling used bulk unsorted PBMCs, naive and antigen-experienced compartments could not be compared conclusively. The long-lived group showed more naive CD4+ T cells, fewer expanded clones and increased TCR diversity than the aged group, suggesting age selection. A strong correlation was found between observed TCR beta diversity and the percentage of naive T cells measured by flow cytometry. Donor CMV infection status was unknown, potentially confounding age-related changes in expanded clonotypes.

Donors were 39 systemically healthy Caucasian individuals from Russia aged roughly 6 to 90 years. Each donor gave around 9.5 milliliters of peripheral blood, collected into EDTA-treated Vacutainer tubes. Ficoll-Paque density-gradient centrifugation was used to isolate PBMCs, with at least 6.5 million per sample. Total RNA, at least 6 micrograms per sample, was extracted from PBMCs with Trizol reagent. For every donor, flow cytometry on a PBMC aliquot measured the percentage of naive CD45RAhigh/CD27high T cells. Library preparation used 5' RACE. The reads were generated on an Illumina HiSeq 2500. The second PCR ran for roughly 7 to 11 cycles and used a J-beta primer mix along with a sample-barcoded 5' primer. A unique molecular identifier was introduced onto each TCR beta cDNA molecule by a template-switch 5' adaptor carrying 12 random nucleotides. Each sample yielded at least 3 million CDR3-containing paired-end reads. The Mint cDNA synthesis kit, primed by a TRBC-specific oligonucleotide, was used to synthesize first-strand cDNA from all RNA. Following uracil-DNA glycosylase treatment, a first 18-cycle PCR with universal primers M1SS and BC2_uni_R was performed on all cDNA. The original pipeline was this. For normalization, 1 million high-quality reads, each with a distinct molecular identifier, were randomly selected from each sample. Instead of being binned into consensus sequences, reads with shared molecular identifiers were discarded. MiTCR, set to a Q25 quality threshold and the strictest error-elimination algorithm, was used for CDR3 identification, clonotype clustering and error correction. A nonparametric unseen species model with Euler transformation was used to estimate lower-bound total TCR beta diversity. TCRdb itself trimmed the public reads at Q25 with fastp, ran MiXCR and retained productive beta chains. When rows share a CDR3 protein, they turn into one entry using the most common DNA and genes. TCRdb's processing, not the authors', yielded these V and J calls. The sample includes approximately 760,000 distinct CDR3 sequences, with 20% to 25% observed a single time. Clones ranked in the top ten supply 9.4% of the sample.

This clonotype has ten or more counts. The antigen it binds to is not known. Base quality data are lacking; no much larger clone is found one base away. The same specimen was also included in a second study, on T cells of mothers and their children. From that second study: The donors were nine systemically healthy Caucasian individuals, made up of three mothers and their six children. cDNA synthesis consumed the entire amount of extracted RNA, loaded at about 1.5 ug RNA in each 15 ul reaction. In the second PCR, sample barcodes and 2-4 random nucleotides were introduced via the M1S primer. Over 8 million TCR beta CDR3 reads were obtained for each mother, and around 2.7 million reads were obtained for each child. In both related and unrelated pairs, thymic selection shapes the output of TCR recombination in a similar way, with inherited differences having only a minor effect. Normalized repertoire overlap in related mother-child pairs was always slightly higher than in unrelated mother-child pairs, but the difference was never significant. No persistent microchimeric T cell clones were detected, at a sensitivity of about 100 clones per million clonotypes. Deep NGS was used in the study to compare the TCR beta repertoires of mothers and children and to look for features that separate related mother-child pairs from unrelated individuals. Mothers averaged about 37 +/- 4 years of age and children averaged around 10 +/- 4 years. After adapter ligation was performed with NEBNext reagents, the libraries were sequenced on an Illumina HiSeq 2000 with 100+100 nt paired-end reads. To avoid cross-contamination, the mother libraries and the child libraries were prepared a month apart and sequenced in separate runs. Between roughly 500,000 and 2,300,000 distinct TCR beta clonotypes were identified per donor. Naive TCR beta clonotypes were estimated from low-frequency clonotypes matched to each donor's FACS-determined naive share, without sorting.

Source material: blood. The receptor was derived from a boy younger than 18 in good health.

The CDR3 region has the sequence CASSFNRGTGEQYF. The nucleotides are TGTGCCAGCAGCTTCAACCGGGGGACAGGCGAGCAGTACTTC. The chain was built from TRBV7-2 and TRBJ2-7; TRBD1 lines up with 8 middle nucleotides. The germline V and J ends show losses of 3 bases and 6 bases respectively, and no gene match explains 7 bases of the junction. Counted from cysteine to phenylalanine, this CDR3 has 14 amino acids. Only the CDR3 portion is preserved as DNA: 42 bases, with reading frame beginning at the first base. Looking up the germline V gene yields CDR1 SGHTA and CDR2 FQGNSA.